What follows is one TCR beta chain and its context. Latent tuberculosis screening used tuberculin skin test and IGRA at entry. Using immunoSEQ multiplex PCR, the repertoire was profiled, and TCRdb retains in-frame clones only, with some absent. The data contain some 47,000 clones, about 95% of them singletons. The sample is drawn from a study of T cells in tuberculosis. The CDR3 has 12 residues. Germline V CDR1 and CDR2: MNHEY, SVGAGI. V lost 7 bases and J lost 5; bases outside the gene matches: 4. The chain employs TRBV6-5 and TRBJ1-2, with TRBD1 matching over 7 bases. The receptor comes from a donor aged 10 to 29 with latent tuberculosis or without tuberculosis infection. The source material was PBMCs. The CDR3 DNA reads as TGTGCCAGCAACAAACAGGGGTATGGCTACACCTTC. Its translation: CASNKQGYGYTF.